The clone carrying this T cell receptor beta chain was counted between two and nine times. The source of the sample is a study of blood T cell repertoires in COVID-19. Some clones are missing from TCRdb's copy, which holds only in-frame ones; the method was immunoSEQ multiplex PCR. The sample holds 110,000 to 150,000 clones, around 89% seen once. The germline gives CDR1 MDHEN, CDR2 SYDVKM. This CDR3 spans 14 amino acids. Between the trimmed V and J ends, which lost 7 bases and 0 bases, there was a span of 10 bases. The TCR comes from a man aged 55 to 70 with active or convalescent COVID-19. J is TRBJ1-5 and V is TRBV28; D may be TRBD1 (5 bases). Material for sequencing was peripheral blood. The CDR3 is CASNRGSSNQPQHF. The CDR3, as DNA: TGTGCCAGCAATCGGGGGAGTAGCAATCAGCCCCAGCATTTT.